This T cell receptor (beta chain) was documented in a study of molecular identifiers for immune sequencing clone quantification. Sorting captured naive CD8 T cells as CD8+CD4-CCR7+CD45RA+. TCRdb passed the PCR reads through MiXCR, listing each CDR3 protein once. In the table there are about 630,000 distinct CDR3 sequences, around 25% of which are singletons. Germline CDR1 reads DFQATT; CDR2 reads SNEGSKA (reference sequence). This CDR3 contains 12 residues. Worth noting for this clonotype: A junction boundary mismatches the germline segment, possibly from a read error.

The material sequenced was naive CD8+ T cells from blood, with Jurkat cell RNA spiked in. Subset specified: FACS-sorted CD8+CD4-CCR7+CD45RA+ naive T cells. The sequence was obtained from a human donor in good health. Some libraries in this study had Jurkat cell RNA spiked in. The chain couples TRBV20-1 to TRBJ2-7, with TRBD1 matching 8 bases. The CDR3 is CSDRGQGYEQYF. As DNA, the CDR3 is TGCAGTGATAGAGGACAGGGCTACGAGCAGTACTTC.